Below, 17 T cell receptor beta chains from the same sample are listed, as sequenced in a study of T cells in Graves' hyperthyroidism and ophthalmopathy. Amplification of TCR beta CDR3 regions was performed using RNA transcripts as template. First-round RT-PCR targeting the TCR CDR3 was performed with the HTBI primer set. TCRdb used MiXCR to reprocess the multiplex PCR reads, holding one entry per CDR3 protein. Of under 400,000 distinct CDR3 sequences listed, 12% to 15% are singletons. Sample: blood. The receptor set was obtained from a woman in her sixties or seventies with Graves' ophthalmopathy.

As regards this clonotype: This may arise from a read error, as a much more abundant clone is one base away. The chain has TRBV11-2 and TRBJ2-3, with 11 bases matching TRBD2. CDR1 and CDR2 from the germline V gene are SGHAT and FQNNGV. The CDR3 is 16 amino acids. CDR3 region: CASSSRLAGSTGTQYF. CDR3 DNA sequence: TGTGCCAGCAGCTCCCGACTAGCGGGGAGCACAGGTACGCAGTATTTT.

This clonotype was detected many times. The chain couples TRBV2 to TRBJ2-7; D gene ambiguous. Trimming cost V 4 bases and J 6 bases, with 16 bases left between them. This CDR3 region has 14 residues. Germline V gives CDR1 SNHLY, CDR2 FYNNEI. CDR3 in DNA: TGTGCCAGCAGTGCTGGACGGCAGGCCAGCGAGCAGTACTTC. Translating gives CASSAGRQASEQYF.

This clonotype came up many times. The chain links TRBV3-1 to TRBJ2-2; D gene unclear. The length of the CDR3 is 14 residues. In germline, CDR1 is LGHDT, CDR2 YNNKEL (reference sequence). Trimming left V 0 bases short and J 2 bases short, with 4 bases between. DNA of the CDR3: TGTGCCAGCAGCCAAGATCGTAACACCGGGGAGCTGTTTTTT. This translates into CASSQDRNTGELFF.

The V and J genes are TRBV19 and TRBJ2-1, with D perhaps given as TRBD1 or TRBD2 (5 bases each). V was pared by 2 bases and J by 6 bases, with 11 bases between. In germline, CDR1 is LNHDA, CDR2 SQIVND (reference sequence). CDR3 size: 14 residues. CDR3 sequence reads: CASSITPGTNEQFF. Here the CDR3 DNA reads TGTGCCAGTAGTATAACCCCAGGGACCAATGAGCAGTTCTTC.

This clonotype was counted only a few times. This chain joins TRBV25-1 and TRBJ2-5; tentatively, D is TRBD2 (6 bases). Trimming took off 1 base at V and 2 bases at J, with 11 bases between the two ends. Per the germline V gene, CDR1 is MGHDK and CDR2 is SYGVNS. The CDR3 is 15 residues long. CDR3 nucleotides: TGTGCCAGCAGTGAATTAGCGGCAGAACAAGAGACCCAGTACTTC. Translation: CASSELAAEQETQYF.

A note on this clonotype: This is likely an artifact of a read error, given a far larger clone one base away. The rearrangement uses TRBV5-6 and TRBJ2-1; D remains ambiguous. From germline, CDR1 is SGHDT and CDR2 YYEEEE. V was shortened by 2 bases and J by 7 bases, with 7 bases between the two germline ends. There are 12 residues in the CDR3. CDR3 nucleotide sequence: TGTGCCAGCAGCTTAATAGGGAATGAGCAGTTCTTC. Protein sequence: CASSLIGNEQFF.

This clonotype was recorded a few times. This chain links TRBV19 with TRBJ2-2; 7 bases align to TRBD1. Trimming cost V 8 bases and J 4 bases; bases outside gene matches: 10. The CDR3 contains 15 residues. The germline CDR1 and CDR2 sequences are LNHDA and SQIVND (reference sequence). CDR3 sequence: CASHKQGRSTGELFF. The CDR3 bases are TGTGCCAGTCACAAACAGGGGCGCAGCACCGGGGAGCTGTTTTTT.

Notes on this clonotype: The junction and the germline gene differ at one end; a read error may be behind it. The chain recombines TRBV28 with TRBJ2-7, with 9 bases fitting TRBD2. Germline-derived CDR1 and CDR2 are MDHEN and SYDVKM. The CDR3 sequence is 15 residues long. This chain's CDR3 is CASSLIAGVSYVQYF. The CDR3 DNA sequence: TGTGCCAGCAGTTTAATAGCGGGGGTATCCTACGTGCAGTACTTC.

On this clonotype itself: A much larger clonotype is one base distant, so this may be a read error. Since the CDR3 does not end with the conserved phenylalanine or tryptophan, this likely comes from a read error. This rearrangement joins TRBV5-4 to TRBJ2-7; 15 positions agree with TRBD2. Per germline, CDR1 SGHNT and CDR2 YYREEE (reference sequence). V was pared by 4 bases and J by 3 bases, with 5 bases of the junction left unmatched. The CDR3 runs to 16 residues. The CDR3 reads CASSGLAGGPSYEQYL. In DNA, the CDR3 is TGTGCCAGCAGCGGACTAGCGGGAGGGCCTAGCTACGAGCAGTACTTG.

A few counts support this clonotype. The chain employs TRBV28 and TRBJ1-6; D gene unclear. The CDR3 consists of 13 residues. CDR1 and CDR2 from the germline V gene are MDHEN and SYDVKM. Trimming removed 7 bases at V and 9 bases at J, with 13 bases between. This chain's CDR3 is CASMQVSGSPLHF. The CDR3 DNA is TGTGCCAGCATGCAGGTCTCGGGTTCACCCCTCCACTTT.

This clonotype was seen at least ten times. V usage is TRBV5-1 and J usage is TRBJ2-3; D unclear. V was clipped by 4 bases and J by 5 bases, with 11 bases between them. The CDR3 is made up of 13 amino acids. Germline V gives CDR1 SGHRS, CDR2 YFSETQ. CDR3 bases: TGCGCCAGCAGCCCCTTGGGTTTAGATACGCAGTATTTT. As protein: CASSPLGLDTQYF.

In its sample, this clonotype was seen many times. The chain couples TRBV20-1 to TRBJ1-1, with no clear D. V was cut by 3 bases and J by 1 base, with 15 bases left in between. The CDR3 loop spans 15 amino acids. Germline V gives CDR1 DFQATT, CDR2 SNEGSKA (reference sequence). The CDR3 DNA reads TGCAGTGCTAGCGGTGTTGGGGTATCGAACACTGAAGCTTTCTTT. Amino acid sequence: CSASGVGVSNTEAFF.

The rearrangement links TRBV29-1 to TRBJ2-5; 11 bases match TRBD2. Germline loops: CDR1 SQVTM, CDR2 ANQGSEA. This CDR3 is built from 16 residues. The CDR3 sequence is CSVGKGTSGFQETQYF. The DNA for the CDR3 is TGCTCCGTTGGGAAAGGGACTAGCGGCTTCCAAGAGACCCAGTACTTC.

The gene calls are TRBV20-1 and TRBJ1-6; TRBD1 agrees at 9 bases. V dropped 6 bases and J dropped 10; count of bases not matched to a gene: 10. CDR1 and CDR2 from the germline V gene are DFQATT and SNEGSKA (reference sequence). This CDR3 has 14 amino acids. CDR3 sequence (DNA): TGCAGTGCCAATGAAAGGACAGGGGAGTCACCCCTCCACTTT. This gives the protein CSANERTGESPLHF.

This chain connects TRBV19 to TRBJ1-6; 10 bases match TRBD1. Per the germline V gene, CDR1 is LNHDA and CDR2 is SQIVND (reference sequence). V shed 4 bases, J shed 7 bases, and the junction held 7 bases outside the gene matches. This CDR3 has 16 residues. The chain's CDR3 is CASSTQPGQGNSPLHF. Written as DNA, the CDR3 is TGTGCCAGTAGTACACAACCGGGACAGGGGAATTCACCCCTCCACTTT. The variable domain in full, with the rest retrieved from reference TRBV19 and TRBJ1-6, is DGGITQSPKYLFRKEGQNVTLSCEQNLNHDAMYWYRQDPGQGLRLIYYSQIVNDFQKGDIAEGYSVSREKKESFPLTVTSAQKNPTAFYLCASSTQPGQGNSPLHFGNGTRLTVT.

This clonotype was observed many times. This chain uses TRBV19 with TRBJ1-5; tentative D call: TRBD1 (5 bases). V shed 5 bases and J shed 1 base, with 9 bases lying between them. CDR1 and CDR2 from the germline V gene are LNHDA and SQIVND (reference sequence). The CDR3 length is 14 residues. CDR3 in amino acids: CASSDRDSNQPQHF. The CDR3 nucleotides read TGTGCCAGTAGTGACCGGGACAGCAATCAGCCCCAGCATTTT. The full variable domain, its missing parts supplied by reference TRBV19 and TRBJ1-5, is DGGITQSPKYLFRKEGQNVTLSCEQNLNHDAMYWYRQDPGQGLRLIYYSQIVNDFQKGDIAEGYSVSREKKESFPLTVTSAQKNPTAFYLCASSDRDSNQPQHFGDGTRLSIL.

Many counts were recorded for this clonotype. The gene calls are TRBV7-3 and TRBJ2-3, with D hard to call. This CDR3 is built from 13 residues. The germline V gene encodes CDR1 SGHTA and CDR2 FQGTGA. Trimming removed 2 bases at V and 4 bases at J, with 7 bases between. CDR3 sequence reads: CASSLLRSDTQYF. CDR3 in DNA: TGTGCCAGCAGCTTACTCAGGTCAGATACGCAGTATTTT.